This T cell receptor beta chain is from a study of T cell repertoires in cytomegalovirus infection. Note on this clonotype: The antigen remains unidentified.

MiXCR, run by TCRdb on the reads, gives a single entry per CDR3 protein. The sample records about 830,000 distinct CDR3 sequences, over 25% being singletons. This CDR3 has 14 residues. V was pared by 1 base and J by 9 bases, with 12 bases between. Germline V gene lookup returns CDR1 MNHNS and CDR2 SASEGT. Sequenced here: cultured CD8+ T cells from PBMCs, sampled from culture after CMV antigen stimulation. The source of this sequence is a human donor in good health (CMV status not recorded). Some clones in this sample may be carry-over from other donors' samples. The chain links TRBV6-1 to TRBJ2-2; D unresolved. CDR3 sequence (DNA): TGTGCCAGCAGTGAAGAGCTTCCCGTCCGGGAGCTGTTTTTT. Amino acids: CASSEELPVRELFF.